The 21 T cell receptor beta chains below come from one sample, sequenced in a study of T cell responses to AZD1222 COVID-19 vaccine. TCRdb keeps only in-frame clones here, not all; method: immunoSEQ multiplex PCR. The table has about 140,000 clones, 80% to 95% seen once. This sample comprised peripheral blood, obtained on day 0 of AZD1222 vaccination. These receptors were obtained from an adult in good health.

This chain links TRBV7-2 with TRBJ2-5, with D perhaps TRBD1 (5 bases). The CDR3 is 13 residues long. V dropped 3 bases and J dropped 5 bases, with 10 bases sitting between them. Germline V gives CDR1 SGHTA, CDR2 FQGNSA. The CDR3 DNA reads as TGTGCCAGCAGCTTGGCAGGGTGGGAGACCCAGTACTTC. Translating it yields CASSLAGWETQYF. Looking up the rest from reference TRBV7-2 and TRBJ2-5 gives the full variable domain: GAGVSQSPSNKVTEKGKDVELRCDPISGHTALYWYRQSLGQGLEFLIYFQGNSAPDKSGLPSDRFSAERTGGSVSTLTIQRTQQEDSAVYLCASSLAGWETQYFGPGTRLLVL.

The gene calls are TRBV24-1 and TRBJ2-7; 10 bases map to TRBD2. The germline gives CDR1 KGHDR, CDR2 SFDVKD. V was clipped by 2 bases and J by 4 bases; unmatched bases: 7. This CDR3 comprises 16 residues. The CDR3 nucleotides are TGTGCCACCAGTGATTCTAGCGGGAGATATGAGTACGAGCAGTACTTC. It encodes CATSDSSGRYEYEQYF.

The chain is built from TRBV28 and TRBJ2-1; D perhaps matches TRBD2 (7 bases). This CDR3 comprises 15 residues. Trimming took off 2 bases at V and 10 bases at J, with 18 bases between the two ends. Germline V gene lookup returns CDR1 MDHEN and CDR2 SYDVKM. Written as DNA, the CDR3 is TGTGCCAGCAGTTTAATTAAGGCGGGGGCTGAAGAGCAGTTCTTC. Amino acid sequence: CASSLIKAGAEEQFF.

This sequence joins TRBV25-1 and TRBJ2-7, with unresolved D. This CDR3 has 12 residues. Germline values: CDR1 MGHDK, CDR2 SYGVNS. Trimming took 3 bases from V and 2 from J, leaving 5 bases between them. CDR3 amino acids: CASSEFTYEQYF. In DNA form, the CDR3 reads TGTGCCAGCAGTGAGTTCACCTACGAGCAGTACTTC.

V and J are TRBV27 and TRBJ1-6; the D is unclear. CDR1 and CDR2 (germline): MNHEY, SMNVEV (reference sequence). This CDR3 comprises 13 residues. The ends were cut back, 0 bases at V and 7 bases at J, with 4 bases in the middle. The CDR3 DNA sequence: TGTGCCAGCAGTTTATCGCAGAATTCACCCCTCCACTTT. Its translation is CASSLSQNSPLHF.

The chain uses TRBV3-1 (or the pseudogene TRBV3-2) and TRBJ2-5, with D possibly called TRBD1 or TRBD2 (5 bases each). Germline CDR1 reads LGHDT; CDR2 reads YNNKEL (reference sequence). This CDR3 comprises 16 residues. V shed 3 bases and J shed 2 bases, with 16 bases lying between them. The CDR3: CASSQPSGTPQETQYF. The CDR3 nucleotides are TGTGCCAGCAGCCAGCCCTCCGGGACGCCGCAAGAGACCCAGTACTTC.

V and J are TRBV24-1 and TRBJ1-2; D call uncertain. The CDR3 has 12 amino acids. With 1 base removed from V and 7 bases from J, the gap between germline ends came to 6 bases. Per germline, CDR1 KGHDR and CDR2 SFDVKD. The CDR3: CATSDLGVGYTF. CDR3 in DNA: TGTGCCACCAGTGATTTAGGAGTTGGCTACACCTTC.

The chain uses TRBV20-1 and TRBJ1-1, with 7 bases that match TRBD1. The germline CDR1 and CDR2 sequences are DFQATT and SNEGSKA (reference sequence). The V and J ends lost 3 bases and 9 bases, in that order; junction bases with no gene match: 4. The CDR3 is 11 amino acids. Written as DNA, the CDR3 is TGCAGTGCTAGCAGGGACAGCCAAGCTTTCTTT. This translates into CSASRDSQAFF.

This clone was seen a few times. The V call is TRBV4-1, the J call TRBJ1-2; 7 bases fit TRBD1. V gave up 3 bases and J gave up 5 bases; unmatched junction bases: 12. The CDR3 consists of 16 residues. Germline CDR1 is MGHRA and CDR2 is YSYEKL. CDR3 protein: CASSQEPGQLAYGYTF. In nucleotides, the CDR3 is TGCGCCAGCAGCCAGGAGCCGGGACAGTTAGCTTATGGCTACACCTTC.

This clone was found once. The chain has TRBV19 and TRBJ2-7; D may be TRBD2 (6 bases). The CDR3 contains 13 residues. Trimming shortened V by 1 base and J by 6 bases, and 10 bases separated the two germline ends. Germline V gene data show CDR1 as LNHDA and CDR2 as SQIVND (reference sequence). The CDR3 nucleotides are TGTGCCAGTAGTATAGGGAGGGTAAGCGAGCAGTACTTC. This translates into CASSIGRVSEQYF. Using reference TRBV19 and TRBJ2-7 for the parts outside the CDR3, the full variable domain is DGGITQSPKYLFRKEGQNVTLSCEQNLNHDAMYWYRQDPGQGLRLIYYSQIVNDFQKGDIAEGYSVSREKKESFPLTVTSAQKNPTAFYLCASSIGRVSEQYFGPGTRLTVT.

The chain combines TRBV28 with TRBJ1-4; D call uncertain. Germline CDR1 reads MDHEN; CDR2 reads SYDVKM. CDR3 length: 17 amino acids. V lost 4 bases and J lost 4, with 19 bases in between. CDR3 coding DNA: TGTGCCAGCAGTTCCTCGGGCGATGGGGTTGGTAATGAAAAACTGTTTTTT. It encodes CASSSSGDGVGNEKLFF.

This clone has just a few counts. The CDR3 DNA is TGTGCCAGCAGTGAAGCTCAAGGGGGGCGCGAACCCCAGCATTTT. Protein product: CASSEAQGGREPQHF. The rearrangement uses TRBV2 and TRBJ1-5, with D possibly being TRBD1 (6 bases). The CDR3 sequence is 15 residues long. The germline V gene has CDR1 SNHLY and CDR2 FYNNEI. V lost 0 bases to trimming and J lost 10 bases, with 16 bases between them.

The rearrangement links TRBV6-5 to TRBJ1-1, with a possible D match to TRBD1 (5 bases). V was pared by 7 bases and J by 5 bases, with 14 bases between. Germline-derived CDR1 and CDR2 are MNHEY and SVGAGI. This CDR3 is built from 13 residues. The CDR3 sequence: CASNQGGRTEAFF. CDR3 sequence (DNA): TGTGCCAGCAACCAGGGAGGGCGGACTGAAGCTTTCTTT.

This rearrangement joins TRBV4-2 to TRBJ1-2; D might be TRBD1 (6 bases). V gave up 7 bases and J gave up 5 bases, with 20 bases separating them. CDR3 size: 15 residues. Germline V gene data show CDR1 as LGHNA and CDR2 as YNFKEQ. The CDR3, as DNA: TGTGCCAGCACCCTAGCTGACAGGAGGGAGTATGGCTACACCTTC. It translates to CASTLADRREYGYTF.

The chain links TRBV5-8 to TRBJ2-1; D assignment may be TRBD1 or TRBD2 (5 bases each). This CDR3 region has 15 residues. Germline loops: CDR1 SGHTS, CDR2 YDEGEE. Between the trimmed V and J ends, which lost 4 bases and 4 bases, there was a span of 15 bases. The CDR3 spells CASSQGQGPYNEQFF. The CDR3 DNA reads TGTGCCAGCAGCCAGGGTCAGGGACCTTACAATGAGCAGTTCTTC.

This clone has only a few counts. The chain combines TRBV4-2 with TRBJ2-5; no clear D gene. V was cut by 3 bases and J by 7 bases, with 15 bases left in between. This CDR3 spans 14 amino acids. CDR1 and CDR2 (germline): LGHNA, YNFKEQ. As DNA, the CDR3 is TGTGCCAGCAGCCAGAACTCCCTATCGGGGACCCAGTACTTC. It yields the protein CASSQNSLSGTQYF.

The chain's CDR3 is CASSFSASNTGELFF. CDR3 in DNA: TGTGCCAGCAGCTTTTCAGCCTCGAACACCGGGGAGCTGTTTTTT. This chain connects TRBV5-5 to TRBJ2-2; D unclear. The V gene's germline CDR1 is SGHKS and CDR2 YYEKEE (reference sequence). V was trimmed by 2 bases and J by 0 bases, leaving 8 bases between them. This CDR3 has 15 amino acids.

The chain has TRBV15 and TRBJ1-6; D gene uncertain. Germline V gives CDR1 LNHNV, CDR2 YYDKDF (reference sequence). CDR3 size: 12 residues. Trimming cost V 6 bases and J 6 bases, with 6 bases left between them. The CDR3 DNA follows: TGTGCCACCAGTTATGGTAATTCACCCCTCCACTTT. It yields the protein CATSYGNSPLHF.

The chain is built from TRBV27 and TRBJ1-6, with D maybe TRBD1 (6 bases). The germline CDR1 and CDR2 sequences are MNHEY and SMNVEV (reference sequence). CDR3 size: 16 residues. V was shortened by 7 bases and J by 5 bases, with 18 bases between the two germline ends. The chain's CDR3 is CASNQGWARNNSPLHF. CDR3 sequence (DNA): TGTGCCAGCAACCAGGGGTGGGCGAGGAATAATTCACCCCTCCACTTT.

This chain links TRBV19 with TRBJ1-1, with TRBD1 as a possible D gene (6 bases). The CDR3 covers 13 residues. Trimming shortened V by 8 bases and J by 0 bases, and 10 bases separated the two germline ends. The germline V gene encodes CDR1 LNHDA and CDR2 SQIVND (reference sequence). CDR3 sequence reads: CASSRDMNTEAFF. The CDR3 DNA is TGTGCCAGTTCACGGGACATGAACACTGAAGCTTTCTTT.

The V and J genes are TRBV28 and TRBJ2-1; TRBD1 might be the D (6 bases). Germline lookup yields CDR1 MDHEN and CDR2 SYDVKM. The CDR3 has 15 amino acids. Trimming took 5 bases from V and 10 from J, leaving 21 bases between them. The DNA of the CDR3 is TGTGCCAGCAGTCACAGGGTAGCTACGTCTCGAGAGCAGTTCTTC. Amino acids: CASSHRVATSREQFF.